This T cell receptor (beta chain) was obtained from a study of blood T cell repertoires in COVID-19. Under the authors' procedure: Cell counts per sample came from amplifying reference gene primers. TCRdb's copy holds only in-frame clones and misses some; the assay was immunoSEQ multiplex PCR. V and J calls and clone size follow that table, whereas D and trimming were derived from the DNA. Of some 220,000 clones in the sample, roughly 82% were seen once. Trimming stripped 0 bases from V and 6 bases from J, with 17 bases between. Per germline, CDR1 SGHAT and CDR2 FQNNGV. The CDR3 extends over 16 amino acids.

The receptor's source is a man in his forties or fifties with active or convalescent COVID-19. The chain employs TRBV11-2 and TRBJ1-2; D is ambiguous. Specimen: peripheral blood. CDR3 sequence: CASSLEGLGSENGYTF. The CDR3 DNA is TGTGCCAGCAGCTTAGAAGGGTTGGGGAGCGAAAATGGCTACACCTTC.